This T cell receptor beta chain was observed in a study of shared clonotypes between healthy human individuals. The germline V gene has CDR1 SGHTA and CDR2 FQGNSA. Trimming cost V 3 bases and J 2 bases; bases outside gene matches: 11. This CDR3 region has 18 residues. Samples underwent the assay at deep level. 300 ng DNA, roughly 30,000 T cell genomes, went into unsorted PBMC replicate PCRs. Profiling relied on immunoSEQ multiplex PCR, and the TCRdb table lists in-frame clones only, not all of them. This sample carries over 400,000 clones, almost 80% of them seen once, and the ten largest clones take about 12%.

The TCR sequence derives from a woman aged 40 to 49 in good health. Some clones in this sample may be carry-over from other donors' samples. Sequencing used PBMCs. J is TRBJ2-7 and V is TRBV7-2, with TRBD2 identical over 12 bases. CDR3 protein: CASSFMTSGSGWAYEQYF. In DNA, the CDR3 is TGTGCCAGCAGCTTCATGACTAGCGGGAGTGGGTGGGCCTACGAGCAGTACTTC.